This T cell receptor (beta chain) was found in a study of OX40 agonist ivuxolimab in advanced cancers. Study information: Patients were roughly 83% male with ages roughly 20 to 90, mean approximately 62. Study-level findings and limits: Expanded peripheral T-cell antigen specificity went undetermined. Clonal expansion was among the lowest in partial responders at 0.1-3.0 mg/kg, especially CD8+.

Concerning this clone: Its antigen is not known.

V dropped 3 bases and J dropped 0 bases, with 9 bases sitting between them. Germline V lookup: CDR1 SGHTA, CDR2 FQGNSA. The CDR3 length is 15 residues. The method was immunoSEQ multiplex PCR; TCRdb's version includes in-frame clones alone and lacks a portion of them. The sample records around 76,000 clones, about 82% being singletons. The J gene is TRBJ1-5, the V gene TRBV7-2; D remains unclear. The sample was CD4+ or CD8+ T cells sorted from blood, taken in a trial of the OX40 agonist ivuxolimab. This TCR was sampled from an adult with an advanced solid tumor such as melanoma, head and neck, liver or kidney cancer. The CDR3 region is CASSLWPNSNQPQHF. CDR3 nucleotide sequence: TGTGCCAGCAGCTTGTGGCCTAATAGCAATCAGCCCCAGCATTTT.